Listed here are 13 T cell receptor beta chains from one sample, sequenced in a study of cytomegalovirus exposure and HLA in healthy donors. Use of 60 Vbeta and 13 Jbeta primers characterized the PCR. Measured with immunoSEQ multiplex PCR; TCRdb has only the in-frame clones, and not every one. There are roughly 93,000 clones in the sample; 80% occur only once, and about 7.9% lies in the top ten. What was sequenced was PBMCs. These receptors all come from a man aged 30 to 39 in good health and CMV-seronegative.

The DNA of the CDR3 is TGTGCCAGCAGGACAGGATTCGATTCACCCCTCCACTTT. It encodes CASRTGFDSPLHF. The chain couples TRBV6-1 to TRBJ1-6; tentative D call: TRBD1 (6 bases). CDR1 MNHNS and CDR2 SASEGT come from the germline V gene. Trimming took off 6 bases at V and 8 bases at J, with 11 bases between the two ends. CDR3 length: 13 amino acids.

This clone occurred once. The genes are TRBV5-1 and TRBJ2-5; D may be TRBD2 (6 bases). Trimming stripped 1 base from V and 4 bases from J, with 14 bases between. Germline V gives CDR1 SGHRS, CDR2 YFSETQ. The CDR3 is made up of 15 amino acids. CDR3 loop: CASSLLPTEGETQYF. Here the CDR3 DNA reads TGCGCCAGCAGCTTGTTACCTACGGAGGGAGAGACCCAGTACTTC. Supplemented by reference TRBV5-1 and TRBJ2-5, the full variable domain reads KAGVTQTPRYLIKTRGQQVTLSCSPISGHRSVSWYQQTPGQGLQFLFEYFSETQRNKGNFPGRFSGRQFSNSRSEMNVSTLELGDSALYLCASSLLPTEGETQYFGPGTRLLVL.

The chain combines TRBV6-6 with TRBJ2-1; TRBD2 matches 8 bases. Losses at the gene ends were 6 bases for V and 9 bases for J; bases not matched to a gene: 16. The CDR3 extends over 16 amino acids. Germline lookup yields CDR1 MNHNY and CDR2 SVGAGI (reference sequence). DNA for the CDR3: TGTGCCAGCAGCCGGACCTTTAGCGGGGCGGGTTCTGAGCAGTTCTTC. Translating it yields CASSRTFSGAGSEQFF.

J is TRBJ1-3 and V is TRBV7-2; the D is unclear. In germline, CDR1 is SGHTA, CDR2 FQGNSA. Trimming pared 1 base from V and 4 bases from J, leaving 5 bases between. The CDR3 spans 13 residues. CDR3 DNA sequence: TGTGCCAGCAGCTTAGGGGCGGGAAACACCATATATTTT. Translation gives CASSLGAGNTIYF.

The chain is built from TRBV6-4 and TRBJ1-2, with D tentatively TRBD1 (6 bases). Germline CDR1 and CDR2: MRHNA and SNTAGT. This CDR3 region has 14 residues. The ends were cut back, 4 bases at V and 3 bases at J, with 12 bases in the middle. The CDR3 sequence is CASSVSGGDYGYTF. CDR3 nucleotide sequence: TGTGCCAGCAGTGTATCTGGGGGCGACTATGGCTACACCTTC.

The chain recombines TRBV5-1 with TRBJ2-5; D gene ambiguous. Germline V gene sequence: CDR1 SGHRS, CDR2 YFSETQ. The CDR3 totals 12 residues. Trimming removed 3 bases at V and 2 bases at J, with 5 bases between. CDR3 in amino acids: CASSYSQETQYF. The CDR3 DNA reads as TGCGCCAGCAGCTACAGTCAAGAGACCCAGTACTTC. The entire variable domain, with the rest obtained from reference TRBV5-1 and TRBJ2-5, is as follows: KAGVTQTPRYLIKTRGQQVTLSCSPISGHRSVSWYQQTPGQGLQFLFEYFSETQRNKGNFPGRFSGRQFSNSRSEMNVSTLELGDSALYLCASSYSQETQYFGPGTRLLVL.

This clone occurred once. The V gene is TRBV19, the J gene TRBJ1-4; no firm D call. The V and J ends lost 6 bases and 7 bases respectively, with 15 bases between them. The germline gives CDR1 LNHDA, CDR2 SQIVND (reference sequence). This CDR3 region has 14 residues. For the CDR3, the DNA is TGTGCCAGTAGGAAGGAGATAGTAGGTGAAAAACTGTTTTTT. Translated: CASRKEIVGEKLFF.

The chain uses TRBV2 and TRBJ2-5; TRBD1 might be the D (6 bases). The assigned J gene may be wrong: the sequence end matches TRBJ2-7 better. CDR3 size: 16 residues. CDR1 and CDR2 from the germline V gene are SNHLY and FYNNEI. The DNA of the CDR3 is TGTGCCAGCAAGGGGACAAACATACGCAGCTCCTACGAGCAGTACTTC. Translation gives CASKGTNIRSSYEQYF.

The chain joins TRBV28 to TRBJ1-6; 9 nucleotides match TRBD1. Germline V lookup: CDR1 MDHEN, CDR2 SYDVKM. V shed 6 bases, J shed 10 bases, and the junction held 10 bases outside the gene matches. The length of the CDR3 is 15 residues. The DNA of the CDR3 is TGTGCCAGCAGGTTTACAGGGGGCGGAGGATCACCCCTCCACTTT. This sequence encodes CASRFTGGGGSPLHF.

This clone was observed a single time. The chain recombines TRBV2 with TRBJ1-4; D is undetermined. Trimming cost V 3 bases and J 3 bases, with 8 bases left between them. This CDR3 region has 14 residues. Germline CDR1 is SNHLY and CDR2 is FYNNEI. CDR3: CASSEGRPNEKLFF. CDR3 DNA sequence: TGTGCCAGCAGTGAGGGGAGGCCTAATGAAAAACTGTTTTTT.

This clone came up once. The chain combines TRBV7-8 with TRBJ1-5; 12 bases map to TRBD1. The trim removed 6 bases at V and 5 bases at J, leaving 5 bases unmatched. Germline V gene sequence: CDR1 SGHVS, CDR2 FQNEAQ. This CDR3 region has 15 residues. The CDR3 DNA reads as TGTGCCAGCAGATCCGGGACAGGGGGCGATCAGCCCCAGCATTTT. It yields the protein CASRSGTGGDQPQHF.

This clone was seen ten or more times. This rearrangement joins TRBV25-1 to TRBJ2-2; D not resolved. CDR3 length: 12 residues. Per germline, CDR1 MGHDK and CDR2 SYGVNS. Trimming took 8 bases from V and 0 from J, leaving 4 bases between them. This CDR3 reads CASGANTGELFF. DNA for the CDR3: TGTGCCAGCGGAGCGAACACCGGGGAGCTGTTTTTT.

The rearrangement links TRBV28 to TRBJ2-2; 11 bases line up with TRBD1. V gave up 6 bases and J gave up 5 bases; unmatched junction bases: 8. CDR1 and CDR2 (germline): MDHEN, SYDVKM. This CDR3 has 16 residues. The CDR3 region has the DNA TGTGCCAGCAGATCGGCGGGGACAGGGGGGACCGGGGAGCTGTTTTTT. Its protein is CASRSAGTGGTGELFF.